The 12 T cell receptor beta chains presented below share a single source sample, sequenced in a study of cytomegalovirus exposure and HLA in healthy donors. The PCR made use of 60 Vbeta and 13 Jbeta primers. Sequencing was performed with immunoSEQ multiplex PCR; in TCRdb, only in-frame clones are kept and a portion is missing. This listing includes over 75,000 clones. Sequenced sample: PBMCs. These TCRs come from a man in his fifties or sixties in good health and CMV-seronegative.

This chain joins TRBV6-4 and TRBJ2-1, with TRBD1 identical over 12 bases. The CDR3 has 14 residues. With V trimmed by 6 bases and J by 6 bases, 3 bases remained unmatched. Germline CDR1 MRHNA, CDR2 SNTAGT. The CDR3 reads CASSGTGGLNEQFF. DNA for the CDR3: TGTGCCAGCAGCGGGACAGGGGGCCTCAATGAGCAGTTCTTC.

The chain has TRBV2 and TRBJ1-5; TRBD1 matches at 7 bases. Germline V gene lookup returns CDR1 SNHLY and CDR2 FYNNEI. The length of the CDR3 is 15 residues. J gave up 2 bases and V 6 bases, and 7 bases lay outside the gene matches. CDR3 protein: CASRRDTGGNQPQHF. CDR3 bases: TGTGCCAGCAGGAGGGACACAGGGGGCAATCAGCCCCAGCATTTT.

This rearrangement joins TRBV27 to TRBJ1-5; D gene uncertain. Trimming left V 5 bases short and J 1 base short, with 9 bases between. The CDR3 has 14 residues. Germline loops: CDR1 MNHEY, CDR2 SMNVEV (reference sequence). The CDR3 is CASSGEMSNQPQHF. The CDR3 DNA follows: TGTGCCAGCAGTGGGGAGATGAGCAATCAGCCCCAGCATTTT.

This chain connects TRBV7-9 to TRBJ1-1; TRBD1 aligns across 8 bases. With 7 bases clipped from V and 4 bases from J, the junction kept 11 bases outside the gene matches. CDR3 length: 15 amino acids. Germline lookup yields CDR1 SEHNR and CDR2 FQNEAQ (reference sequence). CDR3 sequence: CASILGQGGVTEAFF. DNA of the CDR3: TGTGCCAGCATCCTCGGACAGGGAGGGGTCACTGAAGCTTTCTTT.

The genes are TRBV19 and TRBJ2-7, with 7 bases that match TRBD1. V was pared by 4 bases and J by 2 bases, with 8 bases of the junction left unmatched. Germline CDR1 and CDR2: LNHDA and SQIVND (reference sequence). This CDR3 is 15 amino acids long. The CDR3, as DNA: TGTGCCAGTAGTAGGGGACAGCTCGGCGCCTACGAGCAGTACTTC. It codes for CASSRGQLGAYEQYF.

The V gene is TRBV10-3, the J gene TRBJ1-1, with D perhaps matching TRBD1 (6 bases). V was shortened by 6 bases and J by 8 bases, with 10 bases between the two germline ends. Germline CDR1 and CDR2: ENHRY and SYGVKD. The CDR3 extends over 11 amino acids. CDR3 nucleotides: TGTGCCATCAGAGAGACAGGCGAAGCTTTCTTT. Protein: CAIRETGEAFF.

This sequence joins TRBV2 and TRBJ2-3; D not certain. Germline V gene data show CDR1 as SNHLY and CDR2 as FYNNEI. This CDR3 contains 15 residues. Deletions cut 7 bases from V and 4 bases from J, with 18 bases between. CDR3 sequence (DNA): TGTGCCAGCACCCGTGGTGGTCCGGTTGCAGATACGCAGTATTTT. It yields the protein CASTRGGPVADTQYF.

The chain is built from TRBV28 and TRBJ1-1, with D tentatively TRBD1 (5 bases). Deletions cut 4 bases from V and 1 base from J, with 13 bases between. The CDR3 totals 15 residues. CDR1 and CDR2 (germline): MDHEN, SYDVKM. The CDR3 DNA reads TGTGCCAGCAGTTCCTCGACGCAGGGGAACACTGAAGCTTTCTTT. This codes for CASSSSTQGNTEAFF.

The CDR3 bases are TGTGCCAGCAGCTTCCAAGGAGGGTGGGGGGATACGCAGTATTTT. Protein: CASSFQGGWGDTQYF. This chain links TRBV5-5 with TRBJ2-3; D possibly corresponds to TRBD2 (6 bases). Germline V gene lookup returns CDR1 SGHKS and CDR2 YYEKEE (reference sequence). Trimming cost V 2 bases and J 6 bases, with 16 bases left between them. The CDR3 is 15 amino acids.

DNA for the CDR3: TGTGCCAGCAGCTTAGGCGGACTAGCCTACCAAGAGACCCAGTACTTC. Translated: CASSLGGLAYQETQYF. This chain uses TRBV7-9 with TRBJ2-5; TRBD2 matches at 8 bases. J lost 0 bases, V lost 1 base, and 4 bases had no gene match. Germline values: CDR1 SEHNR, CDR2 FQNEAQ (reference sequence). CDR3 length: 16 amino acids.

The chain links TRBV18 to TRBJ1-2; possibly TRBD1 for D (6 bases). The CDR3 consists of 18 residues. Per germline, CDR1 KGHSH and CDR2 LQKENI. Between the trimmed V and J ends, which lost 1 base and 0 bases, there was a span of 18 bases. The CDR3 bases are TGTGCCAGCTCACCACTTGGGCCAGGGGAACAAGCTAACTATGGCTACACCTTC. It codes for CASSPLGPGEQANYGYTF.

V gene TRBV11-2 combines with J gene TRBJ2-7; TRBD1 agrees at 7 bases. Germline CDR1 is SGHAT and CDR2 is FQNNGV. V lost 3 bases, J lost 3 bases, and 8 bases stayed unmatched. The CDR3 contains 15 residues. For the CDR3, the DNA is TGTGCCAGCAGCTTGCCGGGACAGTCACGCTACGAGCAGTACTTC. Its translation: CASSLPGQSRYEQYF.